This passage covers 22 T cell receptor beta chains from one sample sequenced in a study of blood T cell repertoires in COVID-19. The method was immunoSEQ multiplex PCR; TCRdb's version includes in-frame clones alone and lacks a portion of them. The data show 160,000 or so clones, about four fifths seen once. The sequenced sample consisted of peripheral blood. These receptors were collected from a woman aged 60-70 years with COVID-19, enrolled during active disease.

The V gene is TRBV19, the J gene TRBJ2-2, with D possibly being TRBD1 (6 bases). Trimming removed 4 bases from V and 7 bases from J, with 22 bases in between. The germline V gene encodes CDR1 LNHDA and CDR2 SQIVND (reference sequence). The CDR3 length is 17 residues. The CDR3 DNA is TGTGCCAGTAGTACGTTTCGGGCGGCAGGGGTAAACGGGGAGCTGTTTTTT. Translated: CASSTFRAAGVNGELFF.

This clone was seen repeatedly, ten times or more. This rearrangement joins TRBV6-6 to TRBJ2-1, with unresolved D. The CDR3 spans 13 residues. Looked up from germline, CDR1 is MNHNY and CDR2 is SVGAGI (reference sequence). V lost 8 bases and J lost 0, with 8 bases in between. CDR3 amino acids: CASRPSSYNEQFF. CDR3 sequence (DNA): TGTGCCAGCCGCCCGAGCTCCTACAATGAGCAGTTCTTC.

This clone was counted a single time. The chain joins TRBV5-6 to TRBJ2-5; the match to TRBD1 covers 9 bases. The germline V gene has CDR1 SGHDT and CDR2 YYEEEE. With 4 bases clipped from V and 5 bases from J, the junction kept 6 bases outside the gene matches. The CDR3 totals 14 residues. The CDR3 reads CASSQSDRGETQYF. CDR3 sequence (DNA): TGTGCCAGCAGCCAGAGCGACAGGGGGGAGACCCAGTACTTC.

The V and J genes are TRBV30 and TRBJ2-5; TRBD2 matches 10 bases. With V trimmed by 2 bases and J by 5 bases, 8 bases remained unmatched. The CDR3 loop spans 15 amino acids. Germline-derived CDR1 and CDR2 are GTSNPN and SVGIG (reference sequence). The chain's CDR3 is CAWSRLAGARETQYF. CDR3 nucleotide sequence: TGTGCCTGGAGTCGGCTAGCGGGGGCAAGGGAGACCCAGTACTTC. Complete variable domain (other parts from reference TRBV30 and TRBJ2-5): SQTIHQWPATLVQPVGSPLSLECTVEGTSNPNLYWYRQAAGRGLQLLFYSVGIGQISSEVPQNLSASRPQDRQFILSSKKLLLSDSGFYLCAWSRLAGARETQYFGPGTRLLVL.

V is TRBV28 and J is TRBJ2-5, with 10 nucleotides matching TRBD2. The trim removed 3 bases at V and 5 bases at J, leaving 6 bases unmatched. CDR1 is MDHEN and CDR2 is SYDVKM in the germline V gene. The CDR3 extends over 15 amino acids. Here the CDR3 DNA reads TGTGCCAGCAGTTTCAGCGGGGGGGCTTTGGAGACCCAGTACTTC. Its protein is CASSFSGGALETQYF.

This sequence joins TRBV28 and TRBJ2-5; D is possibly TRBD1 (6 bases). This CDR3 is 14 amino acids long. The V gene's germline CDR1 is MDHEN and CDR2 SYDVKM. Deletions cut 6 bases from V and 9 bases from J, with 20 bases between. CDR3 in amino acids: CASREGGGAGAQYF. The CDR3 DNA reads as TGTGCCAGCAGGGAAGGGGGTGGGGCAGGGGCCCAGTACTTC.

CDR3 residues: CASSLVIGRAYNEQFF. Written as DNA, the CDR3 is TGTGCCAGCAGCTTAGTTATAGGGAGGGCCTACAATGAGCAGTTCTTC. The V and J genes are TRBV11-2 and TRBJ2-1, with 7 bases that match TRBD2. The CDR3 covers 16 residues. Trimming took 1 base from V and 2 from J; bases not matched to a gene: 5. Germline CDR1 is SGHAT and CDR2 is FQNNGV.

This rearrangement joins TRBV20-1 to TRBJ1-5; D call uncertain. The CDR3 loop spans 14 amino acids. CDR1 and CDR2 from the germline V gene are DFQATT and SNEGSKA (reference sequence). V lost 3 bases and J 1 base, leaving 10 bases between the germline ends. For the CDR3, the DNA is TGCAGTGCTAGTTTCCGGGGAAGCAATCAGCCCCAGCATTTT. Encoded protein: CSASFRGSNQPQHF.

The V and J genes are TRBV4-2 and TRBJ1-2; 8 nucleotides line up with TRBD1. Germline CDR1 LGHNA, CDR2 YNFKEQ. The CDR3 consists of 16 residues. J lost 3 bases, V lost 5 bases, and 11 bases had no gene match. This chain's CDR3 is CASSTSGQGLYYGYTF. The DNA for the CDR3 is TGTGCCAGCAGCACCTCAGGACAGGGACTCTACTATGGCTACACCTTC.

The chain links TRBV3-1 (or the pseudogene TRBV3-2) to TRBJ1-3, with a tentative D call TRBD1 (6 bases). V lost 5 bases and J lost 3, with 17 bases in between. The germline V gene has CDR1 LGHDT and CDR2 YNNKEL (reference sequence). This CDR3 has 16 amino acids. The CDR3 bases are TGTGCCAGCAGCGGGGGCGGGAGATCGAGTGGAAACACCATATATTTT. Translated, it gives CASSGGGRSSGNTIYF.

The gene calls are TRBV6-5 and TRBJ2-3, with TRBD2 matching 7 bases. The CDR3 runs to 14 residues. Germline V CDR1 and CDR2: MNHEY, SVGAGI. J lost 6 bases, V lost 7 bases, and 10 bases had no gene match. In nucleotides, the CDR3 is TGTGCCAGCATTCGGCGGGGGTCGGGGGATACGCAGTATTTT. This codes for CASIRRGSGDTQYF.

This clone was detected once. The chain has TRBV10-2 and TRBJ2-5, with 14 bases aligning to TRBD2. Matching the DNA end better, TRBJ2-7 makes the J call doubtful. The CDR3 runs 18 residues. CDR1 and CDR2 (germline): WSHSY, SAAADI. CDR3 DNA sequence: TGCGCCAGCAACCCGTTGGGGCGGACTAGCGGGGGGAAAAACGAGCAGTACTTC. Amino acid sequence: CASNPLGRTSGGKNEQYF.

This chain uses TRBV5-1 with TRBJ2-1; 10 bases map to TRBD2. Germline CDR1 SGHRS, CDR2 YFSETQ. CDR3 size: 17 residues. V lost 4 bases to trimming and J lost 2 bases; unmatched junction nucleotides: 9. CDR3 sequence (DNA): TGCGCCAGCAGCCGCGGGGGCAGCGGGAGGGCCTACAATGAGCAGTTCTTC. This translates into CASSRGGSGRAYNEQFF. Together with reference TRBV5-1 and TRBJ2-1, the CDR3 gives the full variable domain: KAGVTQTPRYLIKTRGQQVTLSCSPISGHRSVSWYQQTPGQGLQFLFEYFSETQRNKGNFPGRFSGRQFSNSRSEMNVSTLELGDSALYLCASSRGGSGRAYNEQFFGPGTRLTVL.

The chain joins TRBV6-5 to TRBJ1-1, with D maybe TRBD1 (6 bases). There are 11 residues in the CDR3. Germline V CDR1 and CDR2: MNHEY, SVGAGI. Trimming took 7 bases from V and 10 from J, leaving 13 bases between them. CDR3 sequence reads: CASNKQGVAFF. In nucleotides, the CDR3 is TGTGCCAGCAATAAACAGGGAGTAGCTTTCTTT.

The rearrangement links TRBV7-2 to TRBJ2-7; D possibly corresponds to TRBD1 (6 bases). The CDR3 loop spans 14 amino acids. Trimming took off 5 bases at V and 0 bases at J, with 11 bases between the two ends. CDR1 SGHTA and CDR2 FQGNSA come from the germline V gene. CDR3 coding DNA: TGTGCCAGCAGCGAACACAGGGTCTCCTACGAGCAGTACTTC. Its translation: CASSEHRVSYEQYF.

This chain links TRBV28 with TRBJ2-3, with D hard to call. Trimming removed 8 bases at V and 0 bases at J, with 12 bases between. The germline CDR1 and CDR2 sequences are MDHEN and SYDVKM. This CDR3 is built from 14 residues. The CDR3 region has the DNA TGTGCCAGCTTCCCCGAGCGAAGCACAGATACGCAGTATTTT. Translating gives CASFPERSTDTQYF.

V is TRBV28 and J is TRBJ2-1, with a tentative D call TRBD1 (6 bases). Germline lookup yields CDR1 MDHEN and CDR2 SYDVKM. The V gene lost 5 bases and the J gene lost 7 bases, with 18 bases spanning the gap. The CDR3 loop spans 15 amino acids. CDR3 DNA: TGTGCCAGCAGTCCTCCGGGAACAGGGTGGAATGAGCAGTTCTTC. This translates into CASSPPGTGWNEQFF.

V is TRBV11-3 and J is TRBJ2-2; TRBD2 is a possible D gene (5 bases). V was trimmed by 3 bases and J by 1 base, leaving 6 bases between them. This CDR3 comprises 14 residues. CDR1 SGHNT and CDR2 YENEEA come from the germline V gene. This chain's CDR3 is CASSLAGNTGELFF. The CDR3 DNA is TGTGCCAGCAGCTTGGCGGGGAACACCGGGGAGCTGTTTTTT.

Only a few counts were recorded for this clone. The rearrangement joins TRBV19 to TRBJ2-7, with unresolved D. V was shortened by 2 bases and J by 5 bases, with 4 bases between the two germline ends. CDR3 length: 11 residues. The germline CDR1 and CDR2 sequences are LNHDA and SQIVND (reference sequence). Here the CDR3 reads CASSIQNEQYF. CDR3 coding DNA: TGTGCCAGTAGTATACAGAACGAGCAGTACTTC. Drawing the rest from reference TRBV19 and TRBJ2-7, the complete variable domain is DGGITQSPKYLFRKEGQNVTLSCEQNLNHDAMYWYRQDPGQGLRLIYYSQIVNDFQKGDIAEGYSVSREKKESFPLTVTSAQKNPTAFYLCASSIQNEQYFGPGTRLTVT.

The CDR3 DNA follows: TGCGCCAGCAGTGAACCCGGACTAGCGGGAGGAGAGACCCAGTACTTC. Its protein is CASSEPGLAGGETQYF. The chain combines TRBV10-2 with TRBJ2-5; TRBD2 aligns across 14 bases. Per germline, CDR1 WSHSY and CDR2 SAAADI. J lost 4 bases, V lost 3 bases, and 4 bases had no gene match. CDR3 size: 16 residues.

The rearrangement links TRBV28 to TRBJ1-2, with a weak D call TRBD1 (6 bases). The germline CDR1 and CDR2 sequences are MDHEN and SYDVKM. The length of the CDR3 is 13 residues. The V and J ends lost 1 base and 6 bases respectively, with 9 bases between them. The CDR3 is CASSLLGANGYTF. The CDR3 DNA follows: TGTGCCAGCAGTTTATTGGGGGCGAATGGCTACACCTTC.

The chain carries TRBV15 and TRBJ1-4, with D hard to call. Germline CDR1 is LNHNV and CDR2 is YYDKDF (reference sequence). The CDR3 is made up of 13 amino acids. V was shortened by 4 bases and J by 8 bases, with 11 bases between the two germline ends. The CDR3 coding sequence is TGTGCCACCAGCATTCTTCCCCTGGAAAAACTGTTTTTT. Amino acids: CATSILPLEKLFF.